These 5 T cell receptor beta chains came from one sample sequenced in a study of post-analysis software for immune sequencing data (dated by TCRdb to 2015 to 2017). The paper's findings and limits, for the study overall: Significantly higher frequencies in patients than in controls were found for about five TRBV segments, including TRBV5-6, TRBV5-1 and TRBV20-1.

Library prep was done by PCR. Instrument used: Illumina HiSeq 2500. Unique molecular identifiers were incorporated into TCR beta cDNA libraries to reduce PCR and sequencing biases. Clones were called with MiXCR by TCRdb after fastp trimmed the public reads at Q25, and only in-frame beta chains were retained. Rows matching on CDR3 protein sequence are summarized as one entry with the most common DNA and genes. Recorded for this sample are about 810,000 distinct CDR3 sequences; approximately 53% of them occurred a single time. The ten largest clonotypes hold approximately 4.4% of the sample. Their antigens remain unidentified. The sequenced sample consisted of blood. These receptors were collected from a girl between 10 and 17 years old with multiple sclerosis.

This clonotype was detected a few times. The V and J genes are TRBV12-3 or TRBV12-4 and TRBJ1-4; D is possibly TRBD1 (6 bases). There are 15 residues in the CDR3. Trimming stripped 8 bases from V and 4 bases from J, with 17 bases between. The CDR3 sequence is CASGLLTGGNEKLFF. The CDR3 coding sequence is TGTGCCAGCGGGCTTCTGACAGGTGGTAATGAAAAACTGTTTTTT.

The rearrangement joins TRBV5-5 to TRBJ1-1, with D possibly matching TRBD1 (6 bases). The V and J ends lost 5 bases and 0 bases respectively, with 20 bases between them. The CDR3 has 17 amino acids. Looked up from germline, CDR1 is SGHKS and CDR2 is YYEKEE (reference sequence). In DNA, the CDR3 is TGTGCCAGCAGTGCGGGGGGCCCGTGGGGGATGAACACTGAAGCTTTCTTT. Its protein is CASSAGGPWGMNTEAFF.

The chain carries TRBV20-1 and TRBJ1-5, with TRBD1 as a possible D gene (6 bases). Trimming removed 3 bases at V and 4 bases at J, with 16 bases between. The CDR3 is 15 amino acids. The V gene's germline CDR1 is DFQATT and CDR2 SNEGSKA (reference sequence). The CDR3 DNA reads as TGCAGTGCTAGGCTCCAGGGGTCGCCAAATCAGCCCCAGCATTTT. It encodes CSARLQGSPNQPQHF.

CDR3: CASSLFFARGDYEQYF. The CDR3 DNA reads TGTGCCAGCAGCCTCTTCTTTGCGCGGGGAGACTACGAGCAGTACTTC. V usage is TRBV7-2 and J usage is TRBJ2-4; TRBD2 might be the D (6 bases). The end of the DNA aligns better with TRBJ2-7, so the J call may be wrong. Germline CDR1 SGHTA, CDR2 FQGNSA. The CDR3 loop spans 16 amino acids.

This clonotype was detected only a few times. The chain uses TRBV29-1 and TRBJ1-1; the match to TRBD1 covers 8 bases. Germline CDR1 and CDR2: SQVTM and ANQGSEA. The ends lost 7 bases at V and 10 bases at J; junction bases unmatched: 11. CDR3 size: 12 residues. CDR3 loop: CSARTGRYTAFF. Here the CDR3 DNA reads TGCAGCGCTAGGACAGGGCGGTATACAGCTTTCTTT.